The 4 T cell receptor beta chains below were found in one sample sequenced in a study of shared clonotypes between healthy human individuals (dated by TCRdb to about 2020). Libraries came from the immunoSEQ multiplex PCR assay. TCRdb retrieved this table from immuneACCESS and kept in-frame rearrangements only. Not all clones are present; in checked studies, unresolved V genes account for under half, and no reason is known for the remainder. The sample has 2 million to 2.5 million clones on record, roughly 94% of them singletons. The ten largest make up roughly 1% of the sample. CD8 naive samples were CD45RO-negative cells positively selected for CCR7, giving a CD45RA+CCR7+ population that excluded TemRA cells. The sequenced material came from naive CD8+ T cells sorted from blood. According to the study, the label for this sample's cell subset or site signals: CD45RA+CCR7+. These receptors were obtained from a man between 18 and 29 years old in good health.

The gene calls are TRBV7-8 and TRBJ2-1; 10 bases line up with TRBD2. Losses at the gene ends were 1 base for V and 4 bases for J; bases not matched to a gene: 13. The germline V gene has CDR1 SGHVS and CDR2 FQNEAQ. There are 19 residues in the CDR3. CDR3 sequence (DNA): TGTGCCAGCAGCTTAGGGGGACACGAACTAGCGGGGCTTTACAATGAGCAGTTCTTC. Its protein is CASSLGGHELAGLYNEQFF.

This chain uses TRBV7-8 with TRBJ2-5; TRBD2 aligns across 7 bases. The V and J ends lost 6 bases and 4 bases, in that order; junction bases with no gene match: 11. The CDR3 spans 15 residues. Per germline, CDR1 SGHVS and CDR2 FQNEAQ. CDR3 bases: TGTGCCAGCAGAACCGATATAAGGGAGGGAGAGACCCAGTACTTC. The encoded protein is CASRTDIREGETQYF.

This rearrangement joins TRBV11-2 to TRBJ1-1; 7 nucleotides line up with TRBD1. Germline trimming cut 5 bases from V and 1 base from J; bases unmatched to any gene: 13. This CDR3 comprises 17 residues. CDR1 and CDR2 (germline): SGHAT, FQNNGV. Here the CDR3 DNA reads TGTGCCAGCAGCCCTGAACAGGGGCCTATTGGGAACACTGAAGCTTTCTTT. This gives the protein CASSPEQGPIGNTEAFF.

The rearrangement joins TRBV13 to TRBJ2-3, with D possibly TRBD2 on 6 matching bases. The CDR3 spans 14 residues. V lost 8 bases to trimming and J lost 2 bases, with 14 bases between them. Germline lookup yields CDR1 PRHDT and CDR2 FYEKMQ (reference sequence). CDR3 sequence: CASSGAGPTDTQYF. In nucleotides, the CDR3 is TGTGCCAGCTCCGGAGCGGGCCCCACAGATACGCAGTATTTT.